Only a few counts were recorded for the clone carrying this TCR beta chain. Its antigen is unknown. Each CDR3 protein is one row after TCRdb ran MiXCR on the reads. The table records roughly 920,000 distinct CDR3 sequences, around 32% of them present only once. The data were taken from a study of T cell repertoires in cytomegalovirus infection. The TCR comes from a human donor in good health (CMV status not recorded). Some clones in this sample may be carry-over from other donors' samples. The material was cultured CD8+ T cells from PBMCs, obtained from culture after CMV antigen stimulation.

The CDR3 DNA reads as TGTGCCAGCAGTTTTTCCGCAATTGAGACCCAGTACTTC. Its translation: CASSFSAIETQYF. V and J are TRBV12-3 or TRBV12-4 and TRBJ2-5, with no clear D. CDR3 size: 13 residues. Deletions cut 3 bases from V and 5 bases from J, with 10 bases between.